Presented here are 19 T cell receptor beta chains from one specimen sequenced in a study of shared clonotypes between healthy human individuals. Clones were read by immunoSEQ multiplex PCR, and TCRdb kept only the in-frame ones, dropping some. The table has some 2.1 million clones, 90% to 95% seen once. Sequencing was performed on naive CD4+ T cells sorted from blood. Subset: CD45RA+ positively selected. Receptors were obtained from a man between 18 and 35 years old in good health.

The chain employs TRBV9 and TRBJ2-5; D possibly corresponds to TRBD2 (6 bases). This CDR3 has 13 amino acids. Looked up from germline, CDR1 is SGDLS and CDR2 is YYNGEE. V lost 4 bases and J 4 bases, leaving 11 bases between the germline ends. This chain's CDR3 is CASSSTSGETQYF. The CDR3 nucleotides are TGTGCCAGCAGCTCGACTAGTGGAGAGACCCAGTACTTC. Drawing the rest from reference TRBV9 and TRBJ2-5, the complete variable domain is DSGVTQTPKHLITATGQRVTLRCSPRSGDLSVYWYQQSLDQGLQFLIQYYNGEERAKGNILERFSAQQFPDLHSELNLSSLELGDSALYFCASSSTSGETQYFGPGTRLLVL.

This clone was found once. The chain combines TRBV5-4 with TRBJ2-5, with D tentatively TRBD2 (6 bases). The CDR3 loop spans 14 amino acids. Trimming removed 0 bases from V and 7 bases from J, with 13 bases in between. Germline CDR1 is SGHNT and CDR2 is YYREEE (reference sequence). CDR3: CASSLESGVGTQYF. DNA for the CDR3: TGTGCCAGCAGCTTGGAATCGGGAGTCGGGACCCAGTACTTC.

The rearrangement joins TRBV7-2 to TRBJ1-2, with a tentative D call TRBD1 (6 bases). The length of the CDR3 is 14 residues. The V gene's germline CDR1 is SGHTA and CDR2 FQGNSA. Trimming left V 7 bases short and J 8 bases short, with 20 bases between. The CDR3 region is CASTIDRTAKGYTF. The CDR3 DNA sequence: TGTGCCAGCACCATCGACAGGACGGCCAAAGGCTACACCTTC.

Written as DNA, the CDR3 is TGTGCCAGCAGCCCAGGACTAGCGGGAAACACCGGGGAGCTGTTTTTT. Encoded protein: CASSPGLAGNTGELFF. The chain recombines TRBV7-2 with TRBJ2-2, with TRBD2 identical over 12 bases. With V trimmed by 5 bases and J by 2 bases, 3 bases remained unmatched. The length of the CDR3 is 16 residues. Germline V gene data show CDR1 as SGHTA and CDR2 as FQGNSA.

The V call is TRBV25-1, the J call TRBJ1-1; 7 nucleotides agree with TRBD1. The germline V gene encodes CDR1 MGHDK and CDR2 SYGVNS. The length of the CDR3 is 11 residues. Losses at the gene ends were 8 bases for V and 7 bases for J; bases not matched to a gene: 4. For the CDR3, the DNA is TGTGCCAGCCAGAGGGACAGTGAAGCTTTCTTT. Translating gives CASQRDSEAFF.

This chain connects TRBV2 to TRBJ2-3; the D is unclear. Per germline, CDR1 SNHLY and CDR2 FYNNEI. CDR3 length equals 10 residues. The ends were cut back, 1 base at V and 7 bases at J, with 0 bases in the middle. CDR3 DNA sequence: TGTGCCAGCAGTGAAGATACGCAGTATTTT. Its protein is CASSEDTQYF.

This clone was seen once. V is TRBV19 and J is TRBJ2-7, with a possible D match to TRBD1 (6 bases). V lost 6 bases, J lost 3 bases, and 15 bases lay in between. The CDR3 totals 14 residues. Germline V gives CDR1 LNHDA, CDR2 SQIVND (reference sequence). In DNA, the CDR3 is TGTGCCAGTAGCACCAGGGGAGTGGACTACGAGCAGTACTTC. Its protein is CASSTRGVDYEQYF.

This clone was picked up one time. The rearrangement uses TRBV5-1 and TRBJ1-3; D is unresolved. The CDR3 totals 15 residues. Germline V gene data show CDR1 as SGHRS and CDR2 as YFSETQ. Trimming removed 3 bases from V and 0 bases from J, with 10 bases in between. CDR3 loop: CASSSGVSSGNTIYF. In nucleotides, the CDR3 is TGCGCCAGCAGCTCCGGAGTAAGCTCTGGAAACACCATATATTTT.

V usage is TRBV29-1 and J usage is TRBJ2-1, with no clear D. Between the trimmed V and J ends, which lost 6 bases and 6 bases, there was a span of 18 bases. The germline V gene encodes CDR1 SQVTM and CDR2 ANQGSEA. CDR3 size: 14 residues. Here the CDR3 DNA reads TGCAGCGTGTCTCCTAGAACAATTGGCAATGAGCAGTTCTTC. This gives the protein CSVSPRTIGNEQFF.

Of note for this clone: The sample contains more than one DNA sequence encoding this CDR3. The chain employs TRBV19 and TRBJ1-4; tentative D call: TRBD1 (5 bases). The CDR3 extends over 14 amino acids. Per the germline V gene, CDR1 is LNHDA and CDR2 is SQIVND (reference sequence). Trimming shortened V by 9 bases and J by 0 bases, and 11 bases separated the two germline ends. The CDR3 DNA sequence: TGTGCCAGCCGTCCGACAGCAACTAATGAAAAACTGTTTTTT. Translating gives CASRPTATNEKLFF.

This clone was recorded once. V usage is TRBV30 and J usage is TRBJ2-7, with D uncertain. The CDR3 covers 11 residues. CDR1 is GTSNPN, CDR2 SVGIG, per germline (reference sequence). Trimming pared 4 bases from V and 3 bases from J, leaving 7 bases between. CDR3 DNA: TGTGCCTGGAAACAAAGCTACGAGCAGTACTTC. Protein: CAWKQSYEQYF.

With regard to this clone: Other DNA sequences in the same sample also yield this CDR3. The genes are TRBV6-5 and TRBJ1-5, with D uncertain. The CDR3 has 13 amino acids. The germline V gene encodes CDR1 MNHEY and CDR2 SVGAGI. Trimming removed 6 bases at V and 0 bases at J, with 6 bases between. The CDR3 loop reads CASSRNSNQPQHF. CDR3 coding DNA: TGTGCCAGCAGCCGCAATAGCAATCAGCCCCAGCATTTT.

CDR3 amino acids: CASSGQVVYNEQFF. CDR3 nucleotides: TGTGCCAGCAGTGGACAGGTTGTATACAATGAGCAGTTCTTC. The gene calls are TRBV6-1 and TRBJ2-1; D is perhaps TRBD1 (6 bases). The CDR3 is 14 amino acids. Germline CDR1 MNHNS, CDR2 SASEGT. Trimming shortened V by 4 bases and J by 4 bases, and 11 bases separated the two germline ends.

The J gene is TRBJ2-7, the V gene TRBV10-3, with 8 positions matching TRBD1. Germline trimming cut 7 bases from V and 0 bases from J; bases unmatched to any gene: 5. The germline V gene encodes CDR1 ENHRY and CDR2 SYGVKD. The CDR3 totals 14 residues. DNA of the CDR3: TGTGCCATCATGGGGACAGGAAGCTCCTACGAGCAGTACTTC. Residues: CAIMGTGSSYEQYF.

The genes are TRBV25-1 and TRBJ1-4, with unresolved D. Germline V gene data show CDR1 as MGHDK and CDR2 as SYGVNS. With 7 bases removed from V and 2 bases from J, the gap between germline ends came to 8 bases. The CDR3 runs to 13 residues. CDR3 nucleotides: TGTGCCAGCAACTTTAGGACTAATGAAAAACTGTTTTTT. Residues: CASNFRTNEKLFF.

The V and J genes are TRBV29-1 and TRBJ2-7; 7 nucleotides match TRBD1. Losses at the gene ends were 7 bases for V and 3 bases for J; bases not matched to a gene: 9. The CDR3 runs to 13 residues. In germline, CDR1 is SQVTM, CDR2 ANQGSEA. DNA for the CDR3: TGCAGCGCCGTAATAGGGGGCTTCTACGAGCAGTACTTC. Translation: CSAVIGGFYEQYF.

The chain combines TRBV27 with TRBJ2-7, with TRBD2 matching over 10 bases. Germline CDR1 is MNHEY and CDR2 is SMNVEV (reference sequence). This CDR3 comprises 12 residues. The V segment lost 6 bases and the J segment 7 bases; nucleotides outside the gene matches: 3. The CDR3 DNA is TGTGCCAGCAGACGACTAGCGGGTGAGCAGTACTTC. Translation: CASRRLAGEQYF.

V is TRBV30 and J is TRBJ1-1, with TRBD1 as a possible D gene (5 bases). V lost 4 bases to trimming and J lost 4 bases, with 13 bases between them. Germline V gives CDR1 GTSNPN, CDR2 SVGIG (reference sequence). This CDR3 comprises 13 residues. Written as DNA, the CDR3 is TGTGCCTGGAACGGGGGAGAGGGCACTGAAGCTTTCTTT. This translates into CAWNGGEGTEAFF.

The chain recombines TRBV2 with TRBJ2-7; 9 bases map to TRBD1. J lost 4 bases, V lost 6 bases, and 7 bases had no gene match. The CDR3 has 14 residues. Looked up from germline, CDR1 is SNHLY and CDR2 is FYNNEI. The CDR3 is CASRGQGDLYEQYF. In DNA, the CDR3 is TGTGCCAGCAGGGGACAGGGCGATCTATACGAGCAGTACTTC.